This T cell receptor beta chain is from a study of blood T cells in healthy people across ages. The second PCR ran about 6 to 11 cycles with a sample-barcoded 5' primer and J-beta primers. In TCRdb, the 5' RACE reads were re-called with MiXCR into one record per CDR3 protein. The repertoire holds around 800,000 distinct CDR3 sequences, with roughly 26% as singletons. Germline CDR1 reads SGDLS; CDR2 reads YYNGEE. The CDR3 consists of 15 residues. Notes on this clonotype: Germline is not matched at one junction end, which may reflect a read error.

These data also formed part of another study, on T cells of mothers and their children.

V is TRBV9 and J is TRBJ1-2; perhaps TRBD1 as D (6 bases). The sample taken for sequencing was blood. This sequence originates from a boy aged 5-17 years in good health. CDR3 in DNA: TGTGCCAGCAGCGGAAGGGGGAAACCTAACTATAGCTACACCTTC. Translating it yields CASSGRGKPNYSYTF.